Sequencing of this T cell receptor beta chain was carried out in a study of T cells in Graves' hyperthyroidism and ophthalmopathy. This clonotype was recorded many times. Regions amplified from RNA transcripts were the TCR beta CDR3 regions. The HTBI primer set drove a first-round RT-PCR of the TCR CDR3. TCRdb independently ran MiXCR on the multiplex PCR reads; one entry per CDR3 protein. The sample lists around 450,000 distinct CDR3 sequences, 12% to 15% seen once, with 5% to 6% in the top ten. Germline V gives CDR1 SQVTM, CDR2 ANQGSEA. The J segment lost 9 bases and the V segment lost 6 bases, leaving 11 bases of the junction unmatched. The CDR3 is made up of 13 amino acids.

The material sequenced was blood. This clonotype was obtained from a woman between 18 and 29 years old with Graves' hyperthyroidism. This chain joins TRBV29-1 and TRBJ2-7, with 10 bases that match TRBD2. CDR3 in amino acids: CSVGASGSMTQYF. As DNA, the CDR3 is TGCAGCGTGGGGGCTAGCGGGAGTATGACGCAGTACTTC.